These 14 T cell receptor beta chains were sequenced from one sample in a study of metastatic and nonmetastatic thyroid tumors. Patients had received no treatment of any kind before thyroid surgery. TCRdb ran MiXCR on the PCR reads. The sample carries around 21,000 clones, more than 35% recorded once. The sample comprised tumor tissue. The receptor set was obtained from a female donor with papillary thyroid cancer or a benign thyroid nodule (not recorded which). Some clones in this sample may be carry-over from other donors' samples.

The rearrangement uses TRBV2 and TRBJ1-2; no clear D. Germline V gives CDR1 SNHLY, CDR2 FYNNEI. This CDR3 is 11 amino acids long. Trimming took 0 bases from V and 5 from J, leaving 1 base between them. The CDR3 DNA sequence: TGTGCCAGCAGTGAAGCGTATGGCTACACCTTC. This gives the protein CASSEAYGYTF.

There are a few counts of this clone. The chain carries TRBV28 and TRBJ1-6; TRBD1 matches at 10 bases. This CDR3 has 19 amino acids. Germline V gene data show CDR1 as MDHEN and CDR2 as SYDVKM. J gave up 7 bases and V 10 bases, and 22 bases lay outside the gene matches. The CDR3 sequence is CATLRPGQGPELLNSPLHF. The CDR3 DNA follows: TGTGCCACCCTGCGACCGGGACAGGGGCCGGAGCTCTTAAATTCACCCCTCCACTTT.

This clone was found a few times. J is TRBJ1-4 and V is TRBV2, with D tentatively TRBD1 (6 bases). V lost 8 bases, J lost 7 bases, and 17 bases lay in between. Germline-derived CDR1 and CDR2 are SNHLY and FYNNEI. The CDR3 runs 14 residues. CDR3 DNA sequence: TGTGCCAGCGTGTTTACAGGGAGGGGTGAAAAACTGTTTTTT. Translated: CASVFTGRGEKLFF.

Ten or more counts support this clone. The V call is TRBV12-3 or TRBV12-4, the J call TRBJ2-2; the match to TRBD2 covers 12 bases. This CDR3 is 16 amino acids long. V trimming: 5 bases; J trimming: 2 bases; junction bases outside the gene matches: 3. DNA for the CDR3: TGTGCCAGCAGTGGGACTAGCGGGTTTAACACCGGGGAGCTGTTTTTT. As protein: CASSGTSGFNTGELFF.

The sample holds one count of this clone. The rearrangement joins TRBV20-1 to TRBJ2-4, with TRBD2 matching 8 bases. V lost 5 bases, J lost 5 bases, and 5 bases stayed unmatched. Germline V gives CDR1 DFQATT, CDR2 SNEGSKA (reference sequence). CDR3 length equals 13 residues. The CDR3 protein is CSAPTSAQNIQYF. The CDR3 DNA sequence: TGCAGTGCTCCGACTAGCGCTCAAAACATTCAGTACTTC.

This chain uses TRBV7-3 with TRBJ1-2, with a possible D match to TRBD1 (5 bases). The CDR3 runs 15 residues. Germline V lookup: CDR1 SGHTA, CDR2 FQGTGA. V gave up 4 bases and J gave up 4 bases, with 16 bases separating them. CDR3 in amino acids: CASSSQRDGGYGYTF. The CDR3 coding sequence is TGTGCCAGCAGCTCGCAACGGGACGGAGGCTATGGCTACACCTTC.

Comments on this clone: An end of the junction does not agree with germline; a read error may underlie this. This chain uses TRBV30 with TRBJ1-2; no reliable D call. The V gene's germline CDR1 is GTSNPN and CDR2 SVGIG (reference sequence). The CDR3 loop spans 13 amino acids. The CDR3: CAWIRTENYGCTF. The CDR3 DNA reads as TGTGCCTGGATCCGAACAGAGAACTATGGCTGCACCTTC.

This sequence joins TRBV5-1 and TRBJ1-2, with 7 bases matching TRBD1. Germline V gives CDR1 SGHRS, CDR2 YFSETQ. The junction had 8 bases not matched to a gene; V was cut back by 1 base and J by 2 bases. The CDR3 runs 16 residues. The CDR3 sequence: CASSLPRDRANYGYTF. The CDR3 coding sequence is TGCGCCAGCAGCTTGCCCCGGGACAGAGCCAACTATGGCTACACCTTC.

This clone was seen a few times. The CDR3 spells CASSLSGSPGDTQYF. For the CDR3, the DNA is TGTGCCAGCAGCTTAAGCGGGAGTCCGGGAGATACGCAGTATTTT. The chain joins TRBV7-3 to TRBJ2-3; 7 bases are a match to TRBD2. CDR3 size: 15 residues. CDR1 is SGHTA, CDR2 FQGTGA, per germline. J gave up 5 bases and V 1 base, and 6 bases lay outside the gene matches.

V gene TRBV19 combines with J gene TRBJ2-2; 7 bases are shared with TRBD2. Germline V gene data show CDR1 as LNHDA and CDR2 as SQIVND (reference sequence). With V trimmed by 4 bases and J by 4 bases, 3 bases remained unmatched. The CDR3 sequence is 14 residues long. The CDR3 sequence: CASSTGGVTGELFF. In DNA, the CDR3 is TGTGCCAGTAGTACGGGAGGAGTCACCGGGGAGCTGTTTTTT.

The chain combines TRBV20-1 with TRBJ2-1, with 14 bases that match TRBD2. V shed 5 bases, J shed 5 bases, and the junction held 8 bases outside the gene matches. CDR1 DFQATT and CDR2 SNEGSKA come from the germline V gene (reference sequence). The CDR3 sequence is 16 residues long. This CDR3 reads CSAGGLAGVVHNEQFF. The CDR3 nucleotides read TGCAGTGCTGGGGGACTAGCGGGAGTAGTCCACAATGAGCAGTTCTTC.

V usage is TRBV5-1 and J usage is TRBJ1-1, with D possibly being TRBD1 (5 bases). The CDR3 length is 16 residues. V was cut by 1 base and J by 0 bases, with 13 bases left in between. Germline CDR1 reads SGHRS; CDR2 reads YFSETQ. The CDR3 loop reads CASSLMWGLMNTEAFF. The CDR3, as DNA: TGCGCCAGCAGCTTGATGTGGGGCCTGATGAACACTGAAGCTTTCTTT.

The chain uses TRBV11-3 and TRBJ2-7; D gene uncertain. The length of the CDR3 is 15 residues. The V gene's germline CDR1 is SGHNT and CDR2 YENEEA. V was shortened by 0 bases and J by 1 base, with 10 bases between the two germline ends. CDR3: CASSLDQESSYEQYF. The CDR3 DNA follows: TGTGCCAGCAGCTTAGATCAGGAGTCTTCCTACGAGCAGTACTTC.

The rearrangement uses TRBV20-1 and TRBJ2-7; maybe TRBD2 (6 bases). The V gene lost 3 bases and the J gene lost 0 bases, with 15 bases spanning the gap. This CDR3 region has 15 residues. Germline V CDR1 and CDR2: DFQATT, SNEGSKA (reference sequence). This CDR3 reads CSASGPGLSSYEQYF. CDR3 sequence (DNA): TGCAGTGCTAGCGGTCCGGGACTCAGCTCCTACGAGCAGTACTTC.